A single sample is the source of the 20 T cell receptor beta chains below, sequenced in a study of regulatory T cells in long-lasting Graves disease (dated by TCRdb to 2020 to 2023). Library construction relied on multiplex PCR. The instrument given in TCRdb is Illumina HiSeq 4000. iRepertoire HTBI primers and Arm-PCR amplification of CDR3 regions were used to construct TCR beta libraries. Clones were called with MiXCR by TCRdb after fastp trimmed the public reads at Q25, and only in-frame beta chains were retained. Each record represents a unique CDR3 protein, reported with the most common genes and DNA among its rows. The sample table shows 350,000 to 450,000 distinct CDR3 sequences, and 20% to 25% are seen once. The ten most abundant clones make up less than 25% of the sample. Read against the paper, the sample's time point label means: persistent/refractory GD, antithyroid drugs over 5 years with positive TRAb. For both TCR sequencing and RNA sequencing, RNA was extracted from PBMCs using TRIzol.

This sample comprised peripheral blood mononuclear cells (PBMCs), obtained when the disease was refractory, from a patient treated with antithyroid drugs. These receptors were collected from a female donor with Graves disease.

This clonotype appeared a few times. V usage is TRBV28 and J usage is TRBJ2-7; 8 nucleotides match TRBD1. The CDR3 has 14 amino acids. In germline, CDR1 is MDHEN, CDR2 SYDVKM. Trimming at V came to 5 bases and at J to 5 bases, leaving 8 bases not matched to a gene. The chain's CDR3 is CASSLTGGLDEQYF. The CDR3, as DNA: TGTGCCAGCAGTCTAACAGGGGGGTTGGACGAGCAGTACTTC.

The chain is built from TRBV7-2 and TRBJ2-7; 13 bases match TRBD2. Trimming cost V 0 bases and J 9 bases; bases outside gene matches: 2. The CDR3 has 14 amino acids. The germline V gene encodes CDR1 SGHTA and CDR2 FQGNSA. The CDR3 protein is CASSLAGLAGSQYF. For the CDR3, the DNA is TGTGCCAGCAGCTTAGCGGGACTAGCGGGATCGCAGTACTTC.

The V gene is TRBV28, the J gene TRBJ2-1, with D tentatively TRBD2 (6 bases). The V gene lost 3 bases and the J gene lost 4 bases, with 7 bases spanning the gap. The germline V gene encodes CDR1 MDHEN and CDR2 SYDVKM. CDR3 size: 13 residues. CDR3 sequence: CASSFGTYNEQFF. The CDR3 bases are TGTGCCAGCAGTTTCGGGACTTACAATGAGCAGTTCTTC.

This clonotype was seen repeatedly, ten times or more. V usage is TRBV2 and J usage is TRBJ2-2, with D maybe TRBD2 (6 bases). This CDR3 contains 17 residues. Trimming removed 2 bases at V and 1 base at J, with 14 bases between. The germline V gene has CDR1 SNHLY and CDR2 FYNNEI. The CDR3 is CASSEKGSGVNTGELFF. Written as DNA, the CDR3 is TGTGCCAGCAGTGAAAAGGGGTCGGGAGTGAACACCGGGGAGCTGTTTTTT.

This clonotype occurred many times. The chain uses TRBV2 and TRBJ2-7; D possibly uses TRBD1 or TRBD2 (5 bases each). Trimming took 1 base from V and 7 from J, leaving 14 bases between them. Germline V lookup: CDR1 SNHLY, CDR2 FYNNEI. This CDR3 has 14 amino acids. CDR3 DNA: TGTGCCAGCAGTGAAGGTGGGACCCTTGGGGAGCAGTACTTC. It specifies CASSEGGTLGEQYF.

The CDR3, as DNA: TGTGCCAGCAGTTACACCACCCGTGGATCCTACGAGCAGTACTTC. This gives the protein CASSYTTRGSYEQYF. The chain is built from TRBV6-5 and TRBJ2-7; D gene uncertain. Germline V gene sequence: CDR1 MNHEY, CDR2 SVGAGI. V shed 2 bases and J shed 1 base, with 12 bases lying between them. This CDR3 is built from 15 residues.

V is TRBV5-1 and J is TRBJ1-2; TRBD1 matches 7 bases. From germline, CDR1 is SGHRS and CDR2 YFSETQ. V lost 0 bases to trimming and J lost 7 bases; unmatched junction nucleotides: 6. This CDR3 comprises 14 residues. This CDR3 is CASSLDRGPTGYTF. In nucleotides, the CDR3 is TGCGCCAGCAGCTTGGACAGGGGTCCGACTGGCTACACCTTC.

The sample holds many counts of this clonotype. The chain links TRBV2 to TRBJ2-5; D not certain. The CDR3 extends over 11 amino acids. CDR1 is SNHLY, CDR2 FYNNEI, per germline. V dropped 7 bases and J dropped 1 base, with 4 bases sitting between them. The CDR3 sequence is CASTPQETQYF. The CDR3 coding sequence is TGTGCCAGCACTCCCCAAGAGACCCAGTACTTC.

There are many counts of this clonotype. The V call is TRBV6-2 or TRBV6-3, the J call TRBJ2-5, with D perhaps given as TRBD1 or TRBD2 (5 bases each). Between the trimmed V and J ends, which lost 2 bases and 5 bases, there was a span of 15 bases. The CDR3 extends over 15 amino acids. From germline, CDR1 is MNHEY and CDR2 SVGEGT. The CDR3 sequence: CASSYVRDLRETQYF. CDR3 sequence (DNA): TGTGCCAGCAGTTACGTCCGGGACCTCCGGGAGACCCAGTACTTC.

This clonotype occurred a few times. The V gene is TRBV10-3, the J gene TRBJ2-7, with TRBD1 identical over 7 bases. Per the germline V gene, CDR1 is ENHRY and CDR2 is SYGVKD. The CDR3 runs to 15 residues. Unmatched junction bases numbered 7, after V lost 5 bases and J lost 0 bases. CDR3 nucleotides: TGTGCCATCAGTAAAACAGGGGATAACTCCTACGAGCAGTACTTC. The encoded protein is CAISKTGDNSYEQYF.

The chain recombines TRBV27 with TRBJ2-3, with a tentative D call TRBD1 (5 bases). V was pared by 9 bases and J by 5 bases, with 12 bases between. Looked up from germline, CDR1 is MNHEY and CDR2 is SMNVEV (reference sequence). This CDR3 region has 12 residues. The CDR3 DNA follows: TGTGCCAGTCGACCGCAGGGAGATACGCAGTATTTT. This codes for CASRPQGDTQYF.

This clonotype has a count of ten or more. One end of the junction does not line up with germline, which may come from a read error. The chain couples TRBV6-1 to TRBJ2-5; D possibly uses TRBD1 or TRBD2 (6 bases each). Germline-derived CDR1 and CDR2 are MNHNS and SASEGT. The CDR3 extends over 15 amino acids. In nucleotides, the CDR3 is TGCGCCAGCAGCGCGGGACACGGGTCCCAAGAGACCCAGTACTTC. Translating it yields CASSAGHGSQETQYF.

The chain joins TRBV27 to TRBJ2-7; 9 positions match TRBD2. Germline assignment: CDR1 MNHEY and CDR2 SMNVEV (reference sequence). The V segment lost 6 bases and the J segment 3 bases; nucleotides outside the gene matches: 9. The CDR3 is 15 amino acids. CDR3 sequence (DNA): TGTGCCAGCAGATATAGCGGGAGTATCCTCTACGAGCAGTACTTC. Its protein product is CASRYSGSILYEQYF.

This rearrangement joins TRBV29-1 to TRBJ1-3; possible D gene TRBD1, 5 bases. Germline values: CDR1 SQVTM, CDR2 ANQGSEA. V was cut by 4 bases and J by 1 base, with 11 bases left in between. The CDR3 length is 14 residues. The CDR3, as DNA: TGCAGCGTTGCTGACGGGGGTTCTGGAAACACCATATATTTT. Protein sequence: CSVADGGSGNTIYF.

This clonotype was found many times. This chain links TRBV12-3 or TRBV12-4 with TRBJ1-3; the D is unclear. This CDR3 region has 16 residues. V lost 6 bases to trimming and J lost 4 bases, with 19 bases between them. CDR3 protein: CASSPNIGRAGNTIYF. The CDR3 DNA follows: TGTGCCAGCAGCCCCAATATAGGGAGGGCAGGAAACACCATATATTTT.

This clonotype appeared a few times. V is TRBV15 and J is TRBJ2-7; D not certain. Between the trimmed V and J ends, which lost 0 bases and 3 bases, there was a span of 6 bases. The CDR3 loop spans 13 amino acids. Per the germline V gene, CDR1 is LNHNV and CDR2 is YYDKDF (reference sequence). The CDR3 spells CATSRDKGYEQYF. The DNA of the CDR3 is TGTGCCACCAGCAGAGATAAGGGCTACGAGCAGTACTTC.

This chain joins TRBV27 and TRBJ2-5, with 7 nucleotides matching TRBD2. The ends lost 3 bases at V and 4 bases at J; junction bases unmatched: 5. Germline V CDR1 and CDR2: MNHEY, SMNVEV (reference sequence). This CDR3 has 14 residues. CDR3 sequence (DNA): TGTGCCAGCAGTTTTAGGATAGCGGGAGAGACCCAGTACTTC. Protein: CASSFRIAGETQYF.

This clonotype came up many times. J is TRBJ2-5 and V is TRBV15; D call uncertain. The CDR3 spans 13 residues. Trimming shortened V by 3 bases and J by 7 bases, and 12 bases separated the two germline ends. Germline V gene data show CDR1 as LNHNV and CDR2 as YYDKDF (reference sequence). The CDR3, as DNA: TGTGCCACCAGCAGGGAGCCTTTAGGGACCCAGTACTTC. Translated: CATSREPLGTQYF.

This clonotype appeared many times. This chain links TRBV6-1 with TRBJ2-7; 9 bases line up with TRBD1. CDR1 and CDR2 from the germline V gene are MNHNS and SASEGT. Trimming cost V 8 bases and J 6 bases; bases outside gene matches: 8. The CDR3 has 13 residues. CDR3 residues: CASGQGTFSEQYF. As DNA, the CDR3 is TGTGCCAGCGGACAGGGGACCTTCTCCGAGCAGTACTTC.

This clonotype was counted only a few times. This chain connects TRBV12-3 or TRBV12-4 to TRBJ2-2, with TRBD1 matching over 11 bases. The CDR3 totals 16 residues. J lost 7 bases, V lost 8 bases, and 12 bases had no gene match. CDR3 sequence: CASAPAPGQGGGELFF. The CDR3 DNA is TGTGCCAGCGCTCCGGCCCCGGGACAGGGGGGCGGGGAGCTGTTTTTT.